The 15 T cell receptor beta chains reported below all come from one sample, sequenced in a study of T cell responses to AZD1222 COVID-19 vaccine (dated by TCRdb to the early 2020s). Libraries were made using the immunoSEQ multiplex PCR assay. TCRdb carries this immuneACCESS record with in-frame sequences only. Its versions omit some clonotypes, under half of them owing to an unresolved V gene in the studies checked, with the rest unexplained. For this sample there are about 180,000 clones; about 93% appear just once. The top ten hold around 1.9% of the sample. Sample time point, as interpreted from the label and publication: about 28 days (+/-7) after the second vaccine dose. The sequences come from peripheral blood, collected 28 days after the second AZD1222 dose. The receptors here all came from an adult who received the AZD1222 COVID-19 vaccine.

The chain carries TRBV4-1 and TRBJ2-7, with D possibly called TRBD1 or TRBD2 (5 bases each). The germline V and J ends were trimmed by 3 bases and 0 bases, with 9 bases remaining between them. In germline, CDR1 is MGHRA, CDR2 YSYEKL. There are 14 residues in the CDR3. In DNA form, the CDR3 reads TGCGCCAGCAGCCAGGGGGTGGCCTCCTACGAGCAGTACTTC. Translation gives CASSQGVASYEQYF.

The chain links TRBV19 to TRBJ2-7, with a weak D call TRBD1 (6 bases). CDR3 length: 15 amino acids. The V and J ends lost 3 bases and 1 base respectively, with 13 bases between them. CDR1 and CDR2 from the germline V gene are LNHDA and SQIVND (reference sequence). In nucleotides, the CDR3 is TGTGCCAGTAGTATGGGGGCAGGGCGGTCCTACGAGCAGTACTTC. This encodes CASSMGAGRSYEQYF.

V and J are TRBV14 and TRBJ2-5; maybe TRBD1 (6 bases). From germline, CDR1 is SGHDN and CDR2 FVKESK. V lost 5 bases, J lost 4 bases, and 14 bases lay in between. The length of the CDR3 is 14 residues. The CDR3 sequence is CASSNRVKRETQYF. CDR3 nucleotide sequence: TGTGCCAGCAGCAACAGGGTGAAGCGAGAGACCCAGTACTTC.

The chain couples TRBV6-4 to TRBJ2-7; D is perhaps TRBD2 (5 bases). Germline values: CDR1 MRHNA, CDR2 SNTAGT. CDR3 size: 15 residues. With 6 bases removed from V and 3 bases from J, the gap between germline ends came to 18 bases. The chain's CDR3 is CASRQRVGGRYEQYF. The CDR3 DNA is TGTGCCAGCAGGCAAAGGGTGGGCGGGCGCTACGAGCAGTACTTC.

The chain carries TRBV3-1 (or the pseudogene TRBV3-2) and TRBJ1-1; TRBD1 matches at 8 bases. CDR1 and CDR2 from the germline V gene are LGHDT and YNNKEL (reference sequence). Trimming took 0 bases from V and 1 from J; bases not matched to a gene: 13. The CDR3 loop spans 19 amino acids. CDR3 sequence reads: CASSQDLWGQEPQNTEAFF. CDR3 nucleotides: TGTGCCAGCAGCCAAGATCTTTGGGGACAGGAGCCACAGAACACTGAAGCTTTCTTT.

The chain combines TRBV29-1 with TRBJ2-7; TRBD2 is a possible D gene (5 bases). The CDR3 is made up of 11 amino acids. V dropped 5 bases and J dropped 5 bases, with 10 bases sitting between them. CDR1 and CDR2 (germline): SQVTM, ANQGSEA. The CDR3, as DNA: TGCAGCGTTCCCGGGGTCCACGAGCAGTACTTC. Translation: CSVPGVHEQYF.

V and J are TRBV30 and TRBJ1-1; D might be TRBD1 (5 bases). The CDR3 totals 11 residues. V lost 5 bases and J lost 3, with 7 bases in between. Per germline, CDR1 GTSNPN and CDR2 SVGIG (reference sequence). CDR3 in amino acids: CAWGQDTEAFF. For the CDR3, the DNA is TGTGCCTGGGGACAAGACACTGAAGCTTTCTTT.

The J gene is TRBJ1-2, the V gene TRBV27; a weak D match, TRBD1 (6 bases). The V end was cut by 7 bases, the J end by 5 bases, with 14 bases between. The CDR3 sequence is 13 residues long. CDR1 and CDR2 from the germline V gene are MNHEY and SMNVEV (reference sequence). Written as DNA, the CDR3 is TGTGCCAGCATACCACAGGGATGGTATGGCTACACCTTC. Translated, it gives CASIPQGWYGYTF.

Comment on this clone: At the DNA level, this CDR3 is encoded by other sequences in the same sample as well. CDR3 DNA: TGCGCCAGCAGCTTGACGGGGCCGGGCGGAGAGCAGTACTTC. It is translated as CASSLTGPGGEQYF. The chain carries TRBV5-1 and TRBJ2-7; D tentatively fits TRBD1 or TRBD2 (5 bases each). V dropped 1 base and J dropped 7 bases, with 15 bases sitting between them. CDR3 length equals 14 residues. Germline values: CDR1 SGHRS, CDR2 YFSETQ.

The chain carries TRBV7-3 and TRBJ1-1; D gene ambiguous. In germline, CDR1 is SGHTA, CDR2 FQGTGA. Trimming cost V 5 bases and J 0 bases, with 10 bases left between them. The CDR3 runs 14 residues. In nucleotides, the CDR3 is TGTGCCAGCAGCCCCGCGGGTATGAACACTGAAGCTTTCTTT. Its translation is CASSPAGMNTEAFF. Based on the CDR3 plus reference TRBV7-3 and TRBJ1-1, the full variable domain is GAGVSQTPSNKVTEKGKYVELRCDPISGHTALYWYRQSLGQGPEFLIYFQGTGAADDSGLPNDRFFAVRPEGSVSTLKIQRTERGDSAVYLCASSPAGMNTEAFFGQGTRLTVV.

The count of this clone is one. The chain has TRBV5-4 and TRBJ2-7, with 9 bases matching TRBD2. Germline lookup yields CDR1 SGHNT and CDR2 YYREEE (reference sequence). This CDR3 has 13 residues. V lost 3 bases, J lost 7 bases, and 5 bases stayed unmatched. The CDR3 sequence is CASSWPSGKEQYF. DNA for the CDR3: TGTGCCAGCAGCTGGCCTAGCGGGAAGGAGCAGTACTTC. The full variable domain, in which reference TRBV5-4 and TRBJ2-7 provide the parts outside the CDR3, is ETGVTQSPTHLIKTRGQQVTLRCSSQSGHNTVSWYQQALGQGPQFIFQYYREEENGRGNFPPRFSGLQFPNYSSELNVNALELDDSALYLCASSWPSGKEQYFGPGTRLTVT.

The chain carries TRBV18 and TRBJ2-7; TRBD2 is a possible D gene (5 bases). V lost 3 bases and J 0 bases, leaving 18 bases between the germline ends. The germline CDR1 and CDR2 sequences are KGHSH and LQKENI. The CDR3 is made up of 17 amino acids. The CDR3 loop is CASSPMESSGLSYEQYF. As DNA, the CDR3 is TGTGCCAGCTCACCCATGGAATCCAGCGGCCTCTCCTACGAGCAGTACTTC.

The chain recombines TRBV19 with TRBJ2-3, with D perhaps given as TRBD1 or TRBD2 (5 bases each). The CDR3 has 15 amino acids. CDR1 is LNHDA and CDR2 is SQIVND in the germline V gene (reference sequence). V shed 3 bases and J shed 0 bases, with 10 bases lying between them. CDR3 in DNA: TGTGCCAGTAGTATGGGACGTCGTAGCACAGATACGCAGTATTTT. Translation: CASSMGRRSTDTQYF.

The chain links TRBV12-2 to TRBJ2-3; TRBD2 is the table's D call and was not checked against the DNA. TRBV12-2 is reported as a pseudogene. This CDR3 comprises 19 residues. The CDR3 DNA reads TGTGCAAGTCGCTTAGTTGGTTCGCCTAGAATAAATAGCACAGATACGCAGTATTTT. It translates to CASRLVGSPRINSTDTQYF.

The chain links TRBV6-5 to TRBJ2-2; 7 nucleotides match TRBD1. CDR1 is MNHEY and CDR2 is SVGAGI in the germline V gene. CDR3 length: 14 amino acids. The trim removed 7 bases at V and 1 base at J, leaving 3 bases unmatched. Here the CDR3 reads CASNDRVNTGELFF. CDR3 nucleotide sequence: TGTGCCAGCAACGACAGGGTGAACACCGGGGAGCTGTTTTTT.